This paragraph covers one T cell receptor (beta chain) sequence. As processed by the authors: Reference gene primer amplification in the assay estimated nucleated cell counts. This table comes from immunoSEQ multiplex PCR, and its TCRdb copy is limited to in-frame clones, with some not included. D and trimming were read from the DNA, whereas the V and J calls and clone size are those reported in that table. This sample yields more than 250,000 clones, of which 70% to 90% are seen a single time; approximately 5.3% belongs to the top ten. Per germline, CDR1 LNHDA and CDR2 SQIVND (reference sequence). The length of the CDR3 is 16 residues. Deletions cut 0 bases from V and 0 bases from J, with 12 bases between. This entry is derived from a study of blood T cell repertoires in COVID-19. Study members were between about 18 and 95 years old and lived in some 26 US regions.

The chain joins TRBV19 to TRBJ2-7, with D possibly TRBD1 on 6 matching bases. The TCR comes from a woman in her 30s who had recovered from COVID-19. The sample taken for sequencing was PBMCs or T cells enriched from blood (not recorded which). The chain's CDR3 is CASSIDGTGSSYEQYF. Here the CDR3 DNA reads TGTGCCAGTAGTATAGATGGTACAGGGAGCTCCTACGAGCAGTACTTC.